The text below deals with one T cell receptor beta chain. Antigen specificity is unknown. The isolated RNA, all of it, was reverse transcribed, so expressed TCRB transcripts were what got sequenced. Method: immunoSEQ multiplex PCR; TCRdb's copy keeps in-frame clones and lacks some. The data hold about 150,000 clones, with roughly 10% observed a single time. These data belong to a study of beta chain features in type 1 diabetes. Regarding the study as a whole: The study notes PCR might favor shorter templates equally in patients and controls.

This CDR3 has 12 residues. The germline CDR1 and CDR2 sequences are GTSNPN and SVGIG (reference sequence). V was trimmed by 0 bases and J by 6 bases, leaving 9 bases between them. V gene TRBV30 combines with J gene TRBJ2-7, with D perhaps TRBD1 (6 bases). Sequencing input: central memory CD4+ T cells from blood. This clonotype was obtained from a young man in good health. The CDR3 loop is CAWSVGRGEQYF. In nucleotides, the CDR3 is TGTGCCTGGAGTGTGGGCAGGGGCGAGCAGTACTTC.